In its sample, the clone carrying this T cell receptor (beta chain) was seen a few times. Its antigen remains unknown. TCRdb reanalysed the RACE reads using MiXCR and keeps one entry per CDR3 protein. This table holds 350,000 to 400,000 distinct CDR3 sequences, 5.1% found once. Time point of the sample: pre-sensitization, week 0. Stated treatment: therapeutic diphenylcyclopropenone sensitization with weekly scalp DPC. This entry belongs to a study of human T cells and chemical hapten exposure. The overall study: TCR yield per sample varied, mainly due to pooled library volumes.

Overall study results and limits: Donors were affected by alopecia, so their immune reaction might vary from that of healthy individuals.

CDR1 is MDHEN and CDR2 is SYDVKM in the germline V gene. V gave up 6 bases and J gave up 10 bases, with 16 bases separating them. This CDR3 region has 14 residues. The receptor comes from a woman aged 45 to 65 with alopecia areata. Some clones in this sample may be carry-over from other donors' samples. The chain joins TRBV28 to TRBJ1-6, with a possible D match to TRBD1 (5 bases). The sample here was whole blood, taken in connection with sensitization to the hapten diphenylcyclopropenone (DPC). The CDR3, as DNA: TGTGCCAGCAGAGGGGTAGACGGTTTGTCACCCCTCCACTTT. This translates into CASRGVDGLSPLHF.